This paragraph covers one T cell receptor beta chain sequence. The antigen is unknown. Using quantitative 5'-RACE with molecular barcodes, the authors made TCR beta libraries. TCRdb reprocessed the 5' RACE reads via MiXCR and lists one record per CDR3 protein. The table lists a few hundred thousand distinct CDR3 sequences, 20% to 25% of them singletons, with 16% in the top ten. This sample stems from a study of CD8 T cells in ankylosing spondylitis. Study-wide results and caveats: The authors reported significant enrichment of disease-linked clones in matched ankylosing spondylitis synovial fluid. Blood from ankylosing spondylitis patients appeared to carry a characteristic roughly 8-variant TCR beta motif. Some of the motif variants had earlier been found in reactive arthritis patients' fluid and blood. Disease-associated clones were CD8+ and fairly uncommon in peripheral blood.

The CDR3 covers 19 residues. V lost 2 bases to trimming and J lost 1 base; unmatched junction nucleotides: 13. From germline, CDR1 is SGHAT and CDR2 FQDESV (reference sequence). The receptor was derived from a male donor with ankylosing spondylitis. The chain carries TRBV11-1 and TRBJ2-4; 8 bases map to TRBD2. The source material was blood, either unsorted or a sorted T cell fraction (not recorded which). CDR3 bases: TGTGCCAGCAGCTTAAAGGCGGGAGGACACAATTCTGCCAAAAACATTCAGTACTTC. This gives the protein CASSLKAGGHNSAKNIQYF.